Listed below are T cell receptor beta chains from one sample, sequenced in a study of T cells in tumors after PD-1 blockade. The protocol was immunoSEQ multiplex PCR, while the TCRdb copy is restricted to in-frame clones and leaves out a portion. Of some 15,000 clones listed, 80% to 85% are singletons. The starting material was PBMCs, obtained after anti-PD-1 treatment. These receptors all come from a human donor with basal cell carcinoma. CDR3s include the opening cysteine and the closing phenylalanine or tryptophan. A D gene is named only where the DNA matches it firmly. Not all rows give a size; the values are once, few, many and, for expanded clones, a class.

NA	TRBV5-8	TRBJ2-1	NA	CASSSLSYNEQFF	TGTGCCAGCAGCTCTTTGTCCTACAATGAGCAGTTCTTC
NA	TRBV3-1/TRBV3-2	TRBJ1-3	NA	CASLSSGSGNTIYF	TGTGCCAGCTTGAGTTCCGGCTCTGGAAACACCATATATTTT
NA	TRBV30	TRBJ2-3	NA	CAWSKGLPGADTQYF	TGTGCCTGGAGCAAAGGCCTTCCGGGGGCAGATACGCAGTATTTT
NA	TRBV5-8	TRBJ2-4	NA	CASSYYIEGPAKNIQYF	TGTGCCAGCAGCTATTATATAGAGGGACCCGCCAAAAACATTCAGTACTTC
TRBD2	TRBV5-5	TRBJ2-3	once	CASSPGVAGVRETQYF	TGTGCCAGCAGCCCAGGAGTAGCGGGGGTCAGGGAGACGCAGTATTTT
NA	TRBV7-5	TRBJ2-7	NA	CARSWGRRDVPYEQYF	TGTGCCAGAAGCTGGGGTCGACGGGACGTACCTTACGAGCAGTACTTC
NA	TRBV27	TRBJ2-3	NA	CASSFTGLDTQYF	TGTGCCAGCAGTTTCACAGGGCTTGATACGCAGTATTTT
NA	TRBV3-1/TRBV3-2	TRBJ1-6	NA	CASSQDLVFSSSYNSPLHF	TGTGCCAGCAGCCAAGATTTAGTCTTCTCAAGCTCCTATAATTCACCCCTCCACTTT
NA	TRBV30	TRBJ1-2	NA	CAWTLGGGASGYTF	TGTGCCTGGACACTGGGGGGGGGCGCTTCGGGCTACACCTTC
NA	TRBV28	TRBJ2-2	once	CACGGGLTGELFF	TGTGCCTGCGGTGGGGGTCTCACCGGGGAGCTGTTTTTT
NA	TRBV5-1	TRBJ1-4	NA	CASSRAGGDEKLFF	TGCGCCAGCAGCCGGGCAGGAGGGGATGAAAAACTGTTTTTT
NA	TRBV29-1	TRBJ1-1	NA	CEGRTAMDTEAFF	TGCGAAGGCCGGACTGCTATGGACACTGAAGCTTTCTTT
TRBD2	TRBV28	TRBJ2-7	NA	CASSSAGESSYEQYF	TGTGCCAGCAGTTCAGCGGGGGAAAGCTCCTACGAGCAGTACTTC
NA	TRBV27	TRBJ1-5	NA	CARVGRGINQPQHF	TGTGCCAGGGTAGGGAGGGGCATCAATCAGCCCCAGCATTTT
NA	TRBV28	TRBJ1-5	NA	CASEGPNQPQHF	TGTGCCAGCGAGGGCCCGAATCAGCCCCAGCATTTT
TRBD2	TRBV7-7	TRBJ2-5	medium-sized	CASSLEVFSGGGETQYF	TGTGCCAGCAGCTTAGAGGTGTTTAGCGGGGGCGGAGAGACCCAGTACTTC
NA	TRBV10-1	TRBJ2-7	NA	CASSAGDTSYEQYF	TGCGCCAGCAGTGCGGGGGACACATCCTACGAGCAGTACTTC
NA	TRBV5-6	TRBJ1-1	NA	CASGRGEAFF	TGTGCAAGCGGCAGGGGTGAAGCTTTCTTT
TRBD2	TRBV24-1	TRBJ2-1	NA	CATSGVGSGGSYNEQFF	TGTGCCACCAGTGGGGTGGGTAGCGGGGGGTCCTACAATGAGCAGTTCTTC
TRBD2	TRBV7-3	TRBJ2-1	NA	CASSVTSGGAGEQFF	TGTGCCAGCAGCGTAACTAGCGGGGGGGCCGGAGAGCAGTTCTTC
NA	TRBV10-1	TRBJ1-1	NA	CASSKSLNTEAFF	TGCGCCAGCAGCAAGTCACTGAACACTGAAGCTTTCTTT
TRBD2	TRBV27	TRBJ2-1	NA	CASSLSGQTSGRYNEQFF	TGTGCCAGCAGTTTGTCTGGGCAAACTAGCGGGAGGTATAATGAGCAGTTCTTC
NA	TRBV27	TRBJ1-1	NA	CASSSRDWNTEAFF	TGTGCCAGCAGTTCCCGGGATTGGAACACTGAAGCTTTCTTT
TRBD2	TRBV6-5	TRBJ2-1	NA	CASSSTSGGLVEQFF	TGTGCCAGCAGCTCCACTAGCGGGGGGCTCGTGGAGCAGTTCTTC
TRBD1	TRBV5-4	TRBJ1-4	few	CASSLRQGTNEKLFF	TGTGCCAGCAGCCTGCGACAGGGAACGAATGAAAAACTGTTTTTT
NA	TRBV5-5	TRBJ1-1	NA	CASSSHTGWDTEAFF	TGTGCCAGCAGCTCGCACACGGGGTGGGACACTGAAGCTTTCTTT
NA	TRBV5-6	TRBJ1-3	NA	CASSLQGPGNTIYF	TGTGCCAGCAGCCTGCAGGGACCTGGAAACACCATATATTTT
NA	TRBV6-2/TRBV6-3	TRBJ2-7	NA	CASSYLQTFYEQYF	TGTGCCAGCAGTTACCTCCAAACCTTCTACGAGCAGTACTTC
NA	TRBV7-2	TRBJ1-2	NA	CAVPPKTESYGYTF	TGTGCCGTCCCCCCAAAGACAGAGTCCTATGGCTACACCTTC
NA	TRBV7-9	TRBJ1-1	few	CASSFTEGEAFF	TGTGCCAGCAGCTTTACCGAAGGTGAAGCTTTCTTT
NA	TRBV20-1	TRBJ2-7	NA	CSASLIGRSAYEQYF	TGCAGTGCTAGTCTTATCGGGCGGAGCGCCTACGAGCAGTACTTC
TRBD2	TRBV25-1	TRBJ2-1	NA	CASSLAGRSYNEQFF	TGTGCCAGCAGCCTAGCGGGAAGGTCCTACAATGAGCAGTTCTTC
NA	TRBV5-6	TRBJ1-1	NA	CASSLGRASPEAFF	TGTGCCAGCAGCTTGGGAAGGGCCTCTCCTGAAGCTTTCTTT
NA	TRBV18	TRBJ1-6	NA	CASSPEAGRNSPLHF	TGTGCCAGCTCACCAGAGGCGGGGAGAAATTCACCCCTCCACTTT
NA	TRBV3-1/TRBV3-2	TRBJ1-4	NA	CASSLRQRGEKLFF	TGTGCCAGCAGCCTCCGACAGAGGGGTGAAAAACTGTTTTTT
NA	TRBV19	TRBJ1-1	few	CASSIGTKGTTEAFF	TGTGCCAGTAGTATTGGGACAAAAGGTACCACTGAAGCTTTCTTT
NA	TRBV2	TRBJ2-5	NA	CASSIRTATAQYF	TGTGCCAGCAGTATAAGGACCGCCACGGCCCAGTACTTC
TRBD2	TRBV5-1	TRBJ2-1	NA	CASSSGTSGNEQFF	TGCGCCAGCAGCTCAGGGACTAGCGGAAATGAGCAGTTCTTC
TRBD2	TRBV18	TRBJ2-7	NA	CASSPTSGKSYEQYF	TGTGCCAGCTCACCGACTAGCGGGAAATCCTACGAGCAGTACTTC
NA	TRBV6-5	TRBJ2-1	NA	CASTPAGSATNEQFF	TGTGCCAGCACCCCGGCCGGTAGCGCCACCAATGAGCAGTTCTTC
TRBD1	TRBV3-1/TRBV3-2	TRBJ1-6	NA	CAGSPWDRVNSPLHF	TGTGCCGGCAGCCCGTGGGACAGGGTTAATTCACCCCTCCACTTT
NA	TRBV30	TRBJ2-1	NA	CAWTGVTHEQFF	TGTGCCTGGACGGGAGTTACCCATGAGCAGTTCTTC
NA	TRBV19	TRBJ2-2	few	CASIGTRANTGELFF	TGTGCCAGTATAGGTACGAGAGCGAACACCGGGGAGCTGTTTTTT
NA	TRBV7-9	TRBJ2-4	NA	CASSLAGALDIQYF	TGTGCCAGCAGCTTAGCGGGTGCCTTGGACATTCAGTACTTC
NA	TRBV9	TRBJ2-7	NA	CASSATPTGSEQYF	TGTGCCAGCAGCGCGACCCCCACAGGGTCAGAGCAGTACTTC
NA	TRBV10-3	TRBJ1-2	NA	CAIDRANYGYTF	TGTGCCATCGACAGAGCGAACTATGGCTACACCTTC
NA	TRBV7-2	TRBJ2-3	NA	CASSLARGLDTQYF	TGTGCCAGCAGCTTAGCCCGGGGATTAGATACGCAGTATTTT
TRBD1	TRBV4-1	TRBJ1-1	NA	CASSQTGGLLSTEAFF	TGCGCCAGCAGCCAGACAGGGGGCTTGCTTTCCACTGAAGCTTTCTTT
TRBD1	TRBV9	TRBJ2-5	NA	CASSGGGQIQTQYF	TGTGCCAGCAGCGGAGGGGGACAGATTCAGACCCAGTACTTC
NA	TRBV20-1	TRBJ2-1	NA	CSAQYNEQFF	TGCAGTGCGCAATACAATGAGCAGTTCTTC
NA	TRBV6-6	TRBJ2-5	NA	CASTDRGETQYF	TGTGCCAGCACAGACCGAGGAGAGACCCAGTACTTC
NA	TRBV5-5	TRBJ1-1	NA	CASSFTDSVSTEAFF	TGTGCCAGCAGCTTTACGGACAGCGTATCCACTGAAGCTTTCTTT
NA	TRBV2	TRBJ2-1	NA	CASSVRDPAYNEQFF	TGTGCCAGCAGTGTTCGGGACCCGGCATACAATGAGCAGTTCTTC
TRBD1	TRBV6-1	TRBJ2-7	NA	CASSPGQGSYEQYF	TGTGCCAGCAGTCCGGGACAGGGGTCCTACGAGCAGTACTTC
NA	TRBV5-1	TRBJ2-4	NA	CASSLGGSGLKNIQYF	TGCGCCAGCAGCTTGGGTGGTAGCGGACTCAAAAACATTCAGTACTTC
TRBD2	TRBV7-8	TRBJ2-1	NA	CASSPPRRLAGKNNEQFF	TGTGCCAGCAGCCCCCCCCGAAGACTAGCGGGGAAAAACAATGAGCAGTTCTTC
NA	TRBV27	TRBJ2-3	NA	CASSLGQVLATQYF	TGTGCCAGCAGTTTAGGGCAGGTACTGGCTACGCAGTATTTT
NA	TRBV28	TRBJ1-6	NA	CASSPGGIGLHF	TGTGCCAGCAGTCCCGGGGGGATCGGCCTCCACTTT
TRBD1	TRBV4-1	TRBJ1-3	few	CASSPGQQRNTIYF	TGCGCCAGCAGCCCGGGACAGCAGAGAAACACCATATATTTT